Here is one T cell receptor beta chain with its context. Antigen specificity is unknown. The sample originates from a study of Ad26.COV2.S vaccination and SARS-CoV-2 variants. The study's findings and limits: Non-spike TCR breadth was similar in vaccine and placebo recipients. Substantial breadth was reportedly displayed by spike-specific CD8+ and CD4+ T cell responses after vaccination.

This CDR3 contains 12 residues. The V end lost 0 bases, the J end lost 8 bases, and 4 bases lay between the germline ends. The germline CDR1 and CDR2 sequences are MNHEY and SVGEGT. Method: immunoSEQ multiplex PCR; TCRdb's copy keeps in-frame clones and lacks some. The table includes under 150,000 clones, just over 85% detected once. This material consisted of peripheral blood, taken after recovery from COVID-19. The clonotype comes from a human donor who had recovered from COVID-19. The chain uses TRBV6-2 or TRBV6-3 and TRBJ2-2; D is ambiguous. CDR3 coding DNA: TGTGCCAGCAGTTACTCGGGAGGGGAGCTGTTTTTT. Protein product: CASSYSGGELFF.